Below, 25 T cell receptor beta chains from the same sample are listed, as sequenced in a study of T cells in Graves' hyperthyroidism and ophthalmopathy (dated by TCRdb to the late 2010s). The receptor library was made with multiplex PCR. Sequenced on an Illumina HiSeq 2000. TCR beta CDR3 regions were amplified from RNA transcripts. The first round of RT-PCR for the TCR CDR3 was performed with the HTBI primer set and the Qiagen OneStep RT-PCR kit. TCRdb's own reprocessing of the public reads used fastp at Q25 and MiXCR and kept productive beta chains. Rows with one shared CDR3 protein collapse into an entry with the most common genes and DNA. The sample table shows roughly 570,000 distinct CDR3 sequences, and about 43% are seen once. The ten largest clones represent roughly 20% of the sample. The sequenced sample was peripheral blood or thyroid tissue (not recorded which). Every receptor here comes from an adult woman with Graves' disease, either hyperthyroidism or ophthalmopathy (not recorded which).

Regarding this clonotype: This clone may be a read error of a much larger clone one base away. The chain uses TRBV7-2 and TRBJ1-5, with D perhaps matching TRBD1 (6 bases). The CDR3 is made up of 14 amino acids. Trimming removed 6 bases at V and 6 bases at J, with 15 bases between. Germline lookup yields CDR1 SGHTA and CDR2 FQGNSA. CDR3 coding DNA: TGTGCCAGCAGAATGGGGGGGCAGAGTCAGCCCCAGCATTTT. It is translated as CASRMGGQSQPQHF.

Comment on this clonotype: No conserved phenylalanine or tryptophan ends this CDR3, so it is likely a read error. Because the CDR3's place on the DNA is in doubt, the DNA is left out and the CDR3 is given as listed by TCRdb. The chain couples TRBV13 to TRBJ1-3; the table's D gene call, TRBD1, was not cross checked with the DNA. Germline CDR1 reads PRHDT; CDR2 reads FYEKMQ (reference sequence). The CDR3 contains 8 residues when both ends are counted. The CDR3 spells CASSFRDS.

This clonotype was recorded a few times. The V and J genes are TRBV9 and TRBJ2-6; TRBD1 might be the D (6 bases). Trimming pared 4 bases from V and 2 bases from J, leaving 13 bases between. The CDR3 runs to 16 residues. Germline-derived CDR1 and CDR2 are SGDLS and YYNGEE. The DNA of the CDR3 is TGTGCCAGCAGCTTCTCACAGGGCACTGGGGCCAACGTCCTGACTTTC. Its translation is CASSFSQGTGANVLTF.

This chain uses TRBV2 with TRBJ1-3; D is unclear. The CDR3 is 14 residues long. V was cut by 6 bases and J by 0 bases, with 9 bases left in between. Germline V lookup: CDR1 SNHLY, CDR2 FYNNEI. The CDR3 region has the DNA TGTGCCAGCAGGACGCACGTCTCTGGAAACACCATATATTTT. It codes for CASRTHVSGNTIYF. Variable domain in full (rest from reference TRBV2 and TRBJ1-3): EPEVTQTPSHQVTQMGQEVILRCVPISNHLYFYWYRQILGQKVEFLVSFYNNEISEKSEIFDDQFSVERPDGSNFTLKIRSTKLEDSAMYFCASRTHVSGNTIYFGEGSWLTVV.

The chain couples TRBV2 to TRBJ2-7; D perhaps matches TRBD1 (5 bases). The CDR3 is 15 amino acids. Germline V CDR1 and CDR2: SNHLY, FYNNEI. CDR3 coding DNA: TGTGCTAGAGTGTGGGGCGAAGGTTTCTCCTACGAGCAGTACTTC. This translates into CARVWGEGFSYEQYF.

This clonotype was found a few times. The chain employs TRBV10-3 and TRBJ2-7; D uncertain. TRBJ2-5 explains the end of the DNA better; the J call may be wrong. The CDR3 has 13 residues. Germline CDR1 and CDR2: ENHRY and SYGVKD. CDR3 DNA sequence: TGTGCCATCAGTGAGTCAAATGAAGAGACCCAGTACTTC. It encodes CAISESNEETQYF.

The chain couples TRBV7-6 to TRBJ2-5, with 13 bases aligning to TRBD2. Per germline, CDR1 SGHVS and CDR2 FNYEAQ. The CDR3 spans 17 residues. V lost 1 base to trimming and J lost 3 bases; unmatched junction nucleotides: 5. The chain's CDR3 is CASSLGLAGGGKETQYF. The CDR3, as DNA: TGTGCCAGCAGCTTAGGACTAGCGGGAGGAGGGAAAGAGACCCAGTACTTC.

This clonotype was seen a few times. The V gene is TRBV4-1, the J gene TRBJ2-5, with D tentatively TRBD1 or TRBD2 (5 bases each). Germline CDR1 is MGHRA and CDR2 is YSYEKL. CDR3 size: 15 residues. V gave up 1 base and J gave up 7 bases, with 16 bases separating them. CDR3 sequence (DNA): TGCGCCAGCAGCCAAGGATACGGTACTGGGGGGACCCAGTACTTC. It is translated as CASSQGYGTGGTQYF.

For the CDR3, the DNA is TGTGCCAGCAGACGGGACAGGGGAAACTCACCCCTCCACTTT. Translating it yields CASRRDRGNSPLHF. The rearrangement links TRBV2 to TRBJ1-6, with TRBD1 identical over 10 bases. Germline-derived CDR1 and CDR2 are SNHLY and FYNNEI. The CDR3 runs 14 residues. Unmatched junction bases numbered 6, after V lost 6 bases and J lost 10 bases.

J is TRBJ1-4 and V is TRBV10-3; 9 nucleotides align to TRBD1. This CDR3 has 15 residues. With 0 bases clipped from V and 8 bases from J, the junction kept 4 bases outside the gene matches. Germline V gives CDR1 ENHRY, CDR2 SYGVKD. CDR3 sequence: CAISESGTGTEKLFF. CDR3 sequence (DNA): TGTGCCATCAGTGAGTCAGGGACAGGGACCGAAAAACTGTTTTTT.

This clonotype was recorded many times. The chain recombines TRBV12-3 or TRBV12-4 with TRBJ1-1; D not certain. There are 12 residues in the CDR3. Trimming took off 2 bases at V and 6 bases at J, with 7 bases between the two ends. CDR3: CASSLTGSEAFF. For the CDR3, the DNA is TGTGCCAGCAGTTTAACGGGTTCTGAAGCTTTCTTT.

This sequence joins TRBV6-2 or TRBV6-3 and TRBJ1-2; the D is unclear. This CDR3 contains 13 residues. Germline CDR1 and CDR2: MNHEY and SVGEGT. Trimming took off 2 bases at V and 3 bases at J, with 7 bases between the two ends. The chain's CDR3 is CASSYNSDYGYTF. The CDR3 DNA sequence: TGTGCCAGCAGTTACAACAGCGACTATGGCTACACCTTC.

The chain recombines TRBV7-9 with TRBJ1-1, with 10 bases fitting TRBD1. The trim removed 8 bases at V and 5 bases at J, leaving 8 bases unmatched. CDR3 length: 14 amino acids. CDR1 is SEHNR, CDR2 FQNEAQ, per germline (reference sequence). Written as DNA, the CDR3 is TGTGCCAGCGGCCCCCGGGACAGGGGAACTGAAGCTTTCTTT. Translated: CASGPRDRGTEAFF.

The genes are TRBV18 and TRBJ1-4; the D is unclear. V shed 3 bases and J shed 4 bases, with 9 bases lying between them. The CDR3 totals 14 residues. Germline-derived CDR1 and CDR2 are KGHSH and LQKENI. This chain's CDR3 is CASSPLDGNEKLFF. CDR3 coding DNA: TGTGCCAGCTCACCCCTGGACGGTAATGAAAAACTGTTTTTT.

This clonotype was seen many times. The J gene is TRBJ2-7, the V gene TRBV20-1, with D unclear. The CDR3 consists of 14 residues. V was cut by 3 bases and J by 2 bases, with 14 bases left in between. In germline, CDR1 is DFQATT, CDR2 SNEGSKA (reference sequence). CDR3 protein: CSASRTLGPYEQYF. The CDR3 nucleotides read TGCAGTGCTAGCCGGACGTTGGGTCCCTACGAGCAGTACTTC.

The chain links TRBV4-3 to TRBJ1-1; D is unresolved. This CDR3 has 15 residues. V was shortened by 4 bases and J by 2 bases, with 14 bases between the two germline ends. CDR1 LGHNA and CDR2 YSLEER come from the germline V gene. The CDR3 DNA reads as TGCGCCAGCAGCCGTCAGTTGGGATCAAACACTGAAGCTTTCTTT. It is translated as CASSRQLGSNTEAFF.

The chain carries TRBV7-2 and TRBJ2-5, with D tentatively TRBD2 (6 bases). The CDR3 length is 16 residues. V was shortened by 1 base and J by 6 bases, with 18 bases between the two germline ends. The germline V gene has CDR1 SGHTA and CDR2 FQGNSA. This chain's CDR3 is CASSLGRAGRGKTQYF. CDR3 DNA: TGTGCCAGCAGCTTAGGGAGGGCGGGGAGAGGGAAGACCCAGTACTTC. Filled out from reference TRBV7-2 and TRBJ2-5, the complete variable domain reads GAGVSQSPSNKVTEKGKDVELRCDPISGHTALYWYRQSLGQGLEFLIYFQGNSAPDKSGLPSDRFSAERTGGSVSTLTIQRTQQEDSAVYLCASSLGRAGRGKTQYFGPGTRLLVL.

Details on this clonotype: As the CDR3 is not closed by the conserved phenylalanine or tryptophan, this likely results from a read error. The DNA is omitted, as the CDR3 cannot be located on it reliably, and the CDR3 follows TCRdb's listing. The V and J genes are TRBV11-2 and TRBJ2-6. CDR1 and CDR2 (germline): SGHAT, FQNNGV. The CDR3 totals 8 residues, both ends included. CDR3 sequence reads: CASSEGSS.

The chain has TRBV10-3 and TRBJ2-7; 10 bases fit TRBD2. V gave up 0 bases and J gave up 12 bases; unmatched junction bases: 8. This CDR3 is 14 amino acids long. Germline V gives CDR1 ENHRY, CDR2 SYGVKD. The CDR3 region is CAISESPGLAFGYF. The CDR3 coding sequence is TGTGCCATCAGTGAGTCACCGGGACTAGCGTTTGGGTACTTC.

This clonotype was counted once. The rearrangement uses TRBV29-1 and TRBJ2-5, with 12 positions matching TRBD2. This CDR3 is built from 16 residues. V lost 6 bases, J lost 5 bases, and 13 bases stayed unmatched. In germline, CDR1 is SQVTM, CDR2 ANQGSEA. The CDR3 sequence is CSVTPTSGSGGETQYF. The DNA of the CDR3 is TGCAGCGTGACACCGACTAGCGGGAGCGGCGGGGAGACCCAGTACTTC. The full variable domain, with the rest looked up from reference TRBV29-1 and TRBJ2-5, is SAVISQKPSRDICQRGTSLTIQCQVDSQVTMMFWYRQQPGQSLTLIATANQGSEATYESGFVIDKFPISRPNLTFSTLTVSNMSPEDSSIYLCSVTPTSGSGGETQYFGPGTRLLVL.

In its sample, this clonotype was seen a few times. This chain links TRBV4-1 with TRBJ2-7; no reliable D call. V was shortened by 1 base and J by 3 bases, with 13 bases between the two germline ends. Germline V gene lookup returns CDR1 MGHRA and CDR2 YSYEKL. The CDR3 is made up of 15 amino acids. In DNA form, the CDR3 reads TGCGCCAGCAGCCAAGGATATTCTAAGTTCTACGAGCAGTACTTC. Amino acid sequence: CASSQGYSKFYEQYF.

The chain recombines TRBV7-3 with TRBJ2-7; the D is unclear. The CDR3 has 12 residues. V was cut by 3 bases and J by 9 bases, with 12 bases left in between. Per the germline V gene, CDR1 is SGHTA and CDR2 is FQGTGA. CDR3 amino acids: CASSFSDPGQYF. In DNA form, the CDR3 reads TGTGCCAGCAGCTTCTCCGATCCGGGGCAGTACTTC.

Of note for this clonotype: This may arise from a read error, as a much more abundant clone is one base away. V is TRBV28 and J is TRBJ2-5; D is unresolved. The CDR3 has 15 amino acids. Germline values: CDR1 MDHEN, CDR2 SYDVKM. Trimming cost V 7 bases and J 1 base, with 16 bases left between them. The CDR3: CASTPLSDRQETQYF. CDR3 DNA sequence: TGTGCCAGCACCCCCCTTTCAGACCGCCAAGAGACCCAGTACTTC.

J is TRBJ1-5 and V is TRBV4-3; D not certain. The CDR3 has 15 residues. Per germline, CDR1 LGHNA and CDR2 YSLEER. V gave up 1 base and J gave up 0 bases, with 7 bases separating them. CDR3 sequence reads: CASSQGMSSNQPQHF. The CDR3, as DNA: TGCGCCAGCAGCCAAGGGATGAGTAGCAATCAGCCCCAGCATTTT.

The chain carries TRBV12-3 or TRBV12-4 and TRBJ2-1; a weak D match, TRBD2 (6 bases). The CDR3 is 13 residues long. Deletions cut 2 bases from V and 7 bases from J, with 9 bases between. CDR3 in amino acids: CASSLTSSNEQFF. The CDR3 DNA reads as TGTGCCAGCAGTTTAACTAGCTCTAATGAGCAGTTCTTC.